This T cell receptor beta chain originates from a study of cytotoxic CD8 clonotypes in ibrutinib-treated CLL. Study-wide findings and caveats: Sustained-remission and progressing patients were not sampled at matched times.

Comment on this clone: The antigen remains undetermined.

The sequencing depth, 1 in 200,000 to 1 in 1 million T cells, was the target. TCRdb's copy holds only in-frame clones and misses some; the assay was immunoSEQ multiplex PCR. The sample records roughly 200,000 clones, around 70% being singletons. The germline V gene has CDR1 ENHRY and CDR2 SYGVKD. The V gene lost 0 bases and the J gene lost 0 bases, with 5 bases spanning the gap. CDR3 length equals 14 residues. Sequences were derived from PBMCs, sampled after 24 months of ibrutinib treatment. The J gene is TRBJ1-2, the V gene TRBV10-3, with unresolved D. This clonotype originated in a human donor with chronic lymphocytic leukemia. CDR3 nucleotides: TGTGCCATCAGTGAGTCGGAGGCTAACTATGGCTACACCTTC. As protein: CAISESEANYGYTF.